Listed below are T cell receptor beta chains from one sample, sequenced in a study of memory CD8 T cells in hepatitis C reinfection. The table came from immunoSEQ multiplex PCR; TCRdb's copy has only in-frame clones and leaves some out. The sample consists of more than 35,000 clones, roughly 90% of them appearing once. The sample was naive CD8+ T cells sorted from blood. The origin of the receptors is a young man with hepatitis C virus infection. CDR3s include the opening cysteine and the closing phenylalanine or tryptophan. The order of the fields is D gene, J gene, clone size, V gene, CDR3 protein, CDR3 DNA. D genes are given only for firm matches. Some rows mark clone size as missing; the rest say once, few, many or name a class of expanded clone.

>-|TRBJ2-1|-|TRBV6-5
CASSYIETSYNEQFF
TGTGCCAGCAGTTATATAGAAACCTCCTACAATGAGCAGTTCTTC
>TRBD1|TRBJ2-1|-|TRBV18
CASSPVPGQGPESNEQFF
TGTGCCAGCTCACCCGTCCCGGGACAGGGGCCAGAAAGCAATGAGCAGTTCTTC
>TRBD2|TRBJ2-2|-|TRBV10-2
CASSDLAGDHGELFF
TGCGCCAGCAGTGACCTAGCGGGAGATCACGGGGAGCTGTTTTTT
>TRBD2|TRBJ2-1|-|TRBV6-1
CASSAGLAGAIDEQFF
TGTGCCAGCAGTGCGGGACTAGCGGGAGCAATCGATGAGCAGTTCTTC
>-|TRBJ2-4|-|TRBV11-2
CASSLVGAVAKNIQYF
TGTGCCAGCAGCTTAGTAGGGGCTGTAGCCAAAAACATTCAGTACTTC
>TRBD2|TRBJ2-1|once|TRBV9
CASSGGTSGGADEQFF
TGTGCCAGCAGCGGGGGGACTAGCGGGGGGGCCGATGAGCAGTTCTTC
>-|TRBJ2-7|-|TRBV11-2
CASSLGLDSSYEQYF
TGTGCCAGCAGCTTAGGGCTGGACAGCTCCTACGAGCAGTACTTC
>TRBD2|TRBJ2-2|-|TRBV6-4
CASSDSPDSGRVAGELFF
TGTGCCAGCAGTGACTCGCCTGATAGCGGGAGGGTCGCCGGGGAGCTGTTTTTT
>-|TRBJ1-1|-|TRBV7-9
CASRGDMHTEAFF
TGTGCCAGCAGAGGGGACATGCACACTGAAGCTTTCTTT
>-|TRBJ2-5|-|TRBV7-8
CASRPREEETQYF
TGTGCCAGCAGGCCTAGGGAGGAGGAGACCCAGTACTTC
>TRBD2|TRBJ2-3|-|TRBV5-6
CASMTSGDTDTQYF
TGTGCCAGCATGACTAGCGGGGATACAGATACGCAGTATTTT
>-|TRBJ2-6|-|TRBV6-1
CASSEKRDGANVLTF
TGTGCCAGCAGTGAAAAGAGAGATGGGGCCAACGTCCTGACTTTC
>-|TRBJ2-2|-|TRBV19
CASSITGLNTGELFF
TGTGCCAGTAGTATTACAGGGCTTAACACCGGGGAGCTGTTTTTT
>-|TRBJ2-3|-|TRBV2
CASSPWAGANTQYF
TGTGCCAGCAGCCCATGGGCAGGGGCTAATACGCAGTATTTT
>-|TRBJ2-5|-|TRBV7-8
CASSYPAAQWETQYF
TGTGCCAGCTCCTACCCGGCGGCCCAATGGGAGACCCAGTACTTC
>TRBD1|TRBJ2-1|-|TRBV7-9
CASSLGTGYYNEQFF
TGTGCCAGCAGCTTAGGGACAGGGTACTACAATGAGCAGTTCTTC
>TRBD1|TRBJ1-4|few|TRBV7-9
CASGASRTGGVEKLFF
TGTGCCAGCGGAGCCTCTCGGACAGGTGGTGTTGAAAAACTGTTTTTT
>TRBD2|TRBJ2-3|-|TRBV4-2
CASSQDLGGSPDTQYF
TGTGCCAGCAGCCAAGACTTAGGCGGGAGCCCAGATACGCAGTATTTT
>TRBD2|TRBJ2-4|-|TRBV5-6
CASSPSGGIQYF
TGTGCCAGCAGTCCGAGCGGGGGGATTCAGTACTTC
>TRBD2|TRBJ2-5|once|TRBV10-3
CAISESAGLAISETQYF
TGTGCCATCAGTGAGTCCGCCGGACTAGCGATTTCAGAGACCCAGTACTTC
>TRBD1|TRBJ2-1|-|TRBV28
CASSSTGAYNEQFF
TGTGCCAGCAGTTCGACAGGGGCCTACAATGAGCAGTTCTTC
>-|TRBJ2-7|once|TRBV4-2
CASSQEPGTAYEQYF
TGTGCCAGCAGCCAAGAGCCCGGGACTGCCTACGAGCAGTACTTC
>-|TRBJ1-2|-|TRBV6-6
CASSSDRTNYGYTF
TGTGCCAGCAGTTCGGACAGAACTAACTATGGCTACACCTTC
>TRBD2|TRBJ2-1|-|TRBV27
CASSKLAGRWNEQFF
TGTGCCAGCAGTAAACTAGCGGGAAGGTGGAATGAGCAGTTCTTC
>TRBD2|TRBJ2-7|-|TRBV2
CASSGPSGRARGWDEQYF
TGTGCCAGCAGTGGTCCTAGCGGGAGGGCCCGGGGTTGGGACGAGCAGTACTTC
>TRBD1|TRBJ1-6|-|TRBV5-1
CASSSQGAGNSPLHF
TGCGCCAGCAGCTCGCAGGGGGCAGGTAATTCACCCCTCCACTTT
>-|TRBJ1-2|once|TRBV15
CATSIGPGTNYGYTF
TGTGCCACCAGCATCGGGCCAGGGACTAACTATGGCTACACCTTC
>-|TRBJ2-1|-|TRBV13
CASSLVGGNEQFF
TGTGCCAGCAGCTTAGTAGGGGGCAATGAGCAGTTCTTC
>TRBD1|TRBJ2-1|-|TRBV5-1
CASSPGTDSYNEQFF
TGCGCCAGCAGCCCCGGGACAGACTCCTACAATGAGCAGTTCTTC
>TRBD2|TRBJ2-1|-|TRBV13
CASSFLAGGGNEQFF
TGTGCCAGCAGCTTCCTGGCGGGAGGGGGGAATGAGCAGTTCTTC
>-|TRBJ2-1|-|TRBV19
CASSSPLRNEQFF
TGTGCCAGTAGTTCCCCTTTACGGAATGAGCAGTTCTTC
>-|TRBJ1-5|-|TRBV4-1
CASSLFRGGNQPQHF
TGCGCCAGCAGCCTCTTCCGGGGGGGCAATCAGCCCCAGCATTTT
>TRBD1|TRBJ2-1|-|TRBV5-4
CASSSPRQGNEQFF
TGTGCCAGCAGCTCCCCCCGACAGGGCAATGAGCAGTTCTTC
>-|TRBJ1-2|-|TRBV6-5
CAILSRIDNGYTF
TGTGCCATCCTATCCCGTATAGATAATGGCTACACCTTC
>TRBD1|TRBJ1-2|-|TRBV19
CASSPTGGASYGYTF
TGTGCCAGTAGTCCAACAGGGGGCGCGTCCTATGGCTACACCTTC
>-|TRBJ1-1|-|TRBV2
CASSEADSQTEAFF
TGTGCCAGCAGTGAAGCGGACAGCCAAACTGAAGCTTTCTTT
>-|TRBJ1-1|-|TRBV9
CASTPDSNTEAFF
TGTGCCAGCACCCCGGACAGTAACACTGAAGCTTTCTTT
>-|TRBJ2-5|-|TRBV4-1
CASSQDQNNQETQYF
TGCGCCAGCAGCCAAGATCAGAACAACCAAGAGACCCAGTACTTC
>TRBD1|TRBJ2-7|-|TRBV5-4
CASSVGQGAYEQYF
TGTGCCAGCAGCGTTGGACAGGGGGCCTACGAGCAGTACTTC
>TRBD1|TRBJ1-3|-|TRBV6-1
CASSAPGRGGRNTIYF
TGTGCCAGCAGTGCACCCGGGAGAGGGGGCAGAAACACCATATATTTT
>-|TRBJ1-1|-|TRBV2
CASSPGPPGAMDTEAFF
TGTGCCAGCAGTCCAGGGCCCCCAGGGGCAATGGACACTGAAGCTTTCTTT
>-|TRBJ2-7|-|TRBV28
CASSPPEGREQYF
TGTGCCAGCAGTCCCCCGGAGGGTCGCGAGCAGTACTTC
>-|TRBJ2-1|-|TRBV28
CASSLSGIGGEQFF
TGTGCCAGCAGTTTATCAGGGATAGGGGGTGAGCAGTTCTTC